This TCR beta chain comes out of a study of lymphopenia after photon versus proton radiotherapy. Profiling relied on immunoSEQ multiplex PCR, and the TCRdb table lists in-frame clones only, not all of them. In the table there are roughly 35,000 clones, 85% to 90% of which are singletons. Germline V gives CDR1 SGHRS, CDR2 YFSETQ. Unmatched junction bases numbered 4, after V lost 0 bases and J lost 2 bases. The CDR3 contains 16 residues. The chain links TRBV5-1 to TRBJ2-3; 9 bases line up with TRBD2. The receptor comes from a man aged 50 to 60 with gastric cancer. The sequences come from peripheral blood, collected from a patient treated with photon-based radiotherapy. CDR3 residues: CASSLGVAGATDTQYF. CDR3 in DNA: TGCGCCAGCAGCTTGGGAGTAGCGGGAGCCACAGATACGCAGTATTTT.